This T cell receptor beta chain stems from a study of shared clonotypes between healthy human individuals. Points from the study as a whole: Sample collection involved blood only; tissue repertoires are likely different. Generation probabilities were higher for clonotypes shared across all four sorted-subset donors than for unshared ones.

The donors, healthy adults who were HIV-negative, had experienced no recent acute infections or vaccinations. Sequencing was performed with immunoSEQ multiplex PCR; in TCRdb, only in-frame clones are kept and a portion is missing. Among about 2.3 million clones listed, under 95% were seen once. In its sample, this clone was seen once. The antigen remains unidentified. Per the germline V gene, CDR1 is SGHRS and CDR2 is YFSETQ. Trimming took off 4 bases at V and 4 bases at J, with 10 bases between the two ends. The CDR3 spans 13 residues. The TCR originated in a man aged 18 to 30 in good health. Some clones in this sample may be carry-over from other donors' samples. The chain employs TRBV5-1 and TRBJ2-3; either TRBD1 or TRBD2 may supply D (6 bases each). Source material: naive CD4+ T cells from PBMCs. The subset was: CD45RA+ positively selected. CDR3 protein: CASSEGGADTQYF. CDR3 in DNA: TGCGCCAGCAGCGAGGGGGGAGCAGATACGCAGTATTTT.